This is a list of T cell receptor beta chains from one sample in a study of human T cells and chemical hapten exposure. TCRdb reanalysed the 5' RACE reads using MiXCR and keeps one entry per CDR3 protein. The data contain tens of thousands of distinct CDR3 sequences, 15% to 20% of them singletons. These receptors were collected from a female donor in good health. Both conserved end residues are part of each CDR3. The D gene is left open where the match is weak. Clone size is not always given. Where it is, it says once, few, many or a class for expanded clones.

d_gene: TRBD1
j_gene: TRBJ1-1
v_gene: TRBV27
abundance: few
CDR3aa: CASRGTGNTEAFF
CDR3nt: TGTGCCAGCAGGGGGACAGGGAACACTGAAGCTTTCTTT

d_gene: .
j_gene: TRBJ2-1
v_gene: TRBV12-3/TRBV12-4
abundance: .
CDR3aa: CASSFRGDEQFF
CDR3nt: TGTGCCAGCAGTTTCCGCGGCGATGAGCAGTTCTTC

d_gene: TRBD1
j_gene: TRBJ1-3
v_gene: TRBV13
abundance: .
CDR3aa: CASSPGTGYSGNTIYF
CDR3nt: TGTGCCAGCAGCCCCGGGACAGGATACTCTGGAAACACCATATATTTT

d_gene: .
j_gene: TRBJ2-1
v_gene: TRBV29-1
abundance: few
CDR3aa: CSVAATPNNEQFF
CDR3nt: TGCAGCGTTGCCGCAACCCCCAACAATGAGCAGTTCTTC

d_gene: TRBD2
j_gene: TRBJ2-4
v_gene: TRBV2
abundance: few
CDR3aa: CASSESGSNIQYF
CDR3nt: TGTGCCAGCAGTGAAAGCGGGAGTAACATTCAGTACTTC

d_gene: .
j_gene: TRBJ1-1
v_gene: TRBV27
abundance: .
CDR3aa: CASSFPGSSEAFF
CDR3nt: TGTGCCAGCAGTTTTCCAGGGTCCTCTGAAGCTTTCTTT

d_gene: .
j_gene: TRBJ2-2
v_gene: TRBV7-2
abundance: .
CDR3aa: CASSLIGPRTGELFF
CDR3nt: TGTGCCAGCAGCTTAATAGGCCCCCGAACCGGGGAGCTGTTTTTT

d_gene: .
j_gene: TRBJ1-5
v_gene: TRBV30
abundance: .
CDR3aa: CAWSVLGGNQPQHF
CDR3nt: TGTGCCTGGAGTGTTTTAGGGGGCAATCAGCCCCAGCATTTT

d_gene: .
j_gene: TRBJ2-2
v_gene: TRBV30
abundance: few
CDR3aa: CAWTPGLPGELFF
CDR3nt: TGTGCCTGGACGCCCGGCTTGCCCGGGGAGCTGTTTTTT

d_gene: .
j_gene: TRBJ2-2
v_gene: TRBV6-2/TRBV6-3
abundance: few
CDR3aa: CASSYPMQTAVDTGELFF
CDR3nt: TGTGCCAGCAGTTACCCAATGCAGACAGCCGTGGACACCGGGGAGCTGTTTTTT

d_gene: TRBD1
j_gene: TRBJ2-3
v_gene: TRBV7-6
abundance: few
CDR3aa: CASSSGQGRHTDTQYF
CDR3nt: TGTGCCAGCAGCTCCGGACAGGGGCGACACACAGATACGCAGTATTTT

d_gene: .
j_gene: TRBJ2-3
v_gene: TRBV7-8
abundance: many
CDR3aa: CASSFALGGGSTDTQYF
CDR3nt: TGTGCCAGCAGCTTCGCTCTTGGTGGCGGAAGCACAGATACGCAGTATTTT

d_gene: .
j_gene: TRBJ2-1
v_gene: TRBV18
abundance: few
CDR3aa: CASSRFQGFTLNEQFF
CDR3nt: TGTGCCAGCTCACGATTCCAGGGGTTTACTCTAAATGAGCAGTTCTTC

d_gene: TRBD1
j_gene: TRBJ1-2
v_gene: TRBV5-8
abundance: .
CDR3aa: CASSFYGQGYYGYTF
CDR3nt: TGTGCCAGCAGCTTTTACGGACAGGGGTACTATGGCTACACCTTC

d_gene: .
j_gene: TRBJ2-5
v_gene: TRBV28
abundance: few
CDR3aa: CASTRGWRGEETQYF
CDR3nt: TGTGCCAGCACCCGAGGTTGGCGAGGCGAAGAGACCCAGTACTTC

d_gene: TRBD2
j_gene: TRBJ2-1
v_gene: TRBV4-1
abundance: .
CDR3aa: CASSQDSRLVLAGIYNEQFF
CDR3nt: TGCGCCAGCAGCCAAGATAGCCGCTTAGTTCTAGCGGGCATCTACAATGAGCAGTTCTTC

d_gene: .
j_gene: TRBJ2-7
v_gene: TRBV20-1
abundance: .
CDR3aa: CSARVMDSPFYEQYF
CDR3nt: TGCAGTGCTAGAGTTATGGACTCCCCATTCTACGAGCAGTACTTC

d_gene: .
j_gene: TRBJ2-6
v_gene: TRBV6-2/TRBV6-3
abundance: .
CDR3aa: CASSQPTGRSGANVLTF
CDR3nt: TGTGCCAGCAGTCAACCCACGGGAAGGTCTGGGGCCAACGTCCTGACTTTC

d_gene: .
j_gene: TRBJ2-5
v_gene: TRBV7-9
abundance: few
CDR3aa: CASSRGQGLETQYF
CDR3nt: TGTGCCAGCAGCCGAGGGCAGGGCCTGGAGACCCAGTACTTC

d_gene: .
j_gene: TRBJ1-4
v_gene: TRBV5-5
abundance: .
CDR3aa: CASSLSRTNEKLFF
CDR3nt: TGTGCCAGCAGCTTGTCACGAACTAATGAAAAACTGTTTTTT

d_gene: .
j_gene: TRBJ2-3
v_gene: TRBV20-1
abundance: few
CDR3aa: CSARGTDTQYF
CDR3nt: TGCAGTGCTAGGGGCACAGATACGCAGTATTTT

d_gene: .
j_gene: TRBJ2-1
v_gene: TRBV7-2
abundance: .
CDR3aa: CASSLASPQGRNEQFF
CDR3nt: TGTGCCAGCAGCTTAGCTTCCCCCCAGGGACGGAATGAGCAGTTCTTC

d_gene: .
j_gene: TRBJ2-4
v_gene: TRBV6-6
abundance: .
CDR3aa: CASSYPRLGLAKNIQYF
CDR3nt: TGTGCCAGCAGTTATCCGAGACTGGGCCTAGCCAAAAACATTCAGTACTTC

d_gene: .
j_gene: TRBJ2-5
v_gene: TRBV11-2
abundance: few
CDR3aa: CASSHTGMAQGTQYF
CDR3nt: TGTGCCAGCAGCCACACAGGGATGGCACAAGGGACCCAGTACTTC

d_gene: TRBD1
j_gene: TRBJ1-1
v_gene: TRBV2
abundance: .
CDR3aa: CASRGQGWDTEAFF
CDR3nt: TGTGCCAGCAGGGGACAGGGGTGGGACACTGAAGCTTTCTTT

d_gene: TRBD1
j_gene: TRBJ1-1
v_gene: TRBV7-9
abundance: .
CDR3aa: CASSLGAVTGGMNTEAFF
CDR3nt: TGTGCCAGCAGCTTAGGGGCAGTGACAGGGGGGATGAACACTGAAGCTTTCTTT

d_gene: TRBD1
j_gene: TRBJ2-5
v_gene: TRBV18
abundance: .
CDR3aa: CASSPSGGALETQYF
CDR3nt: TGTGCCAGCTCACCATCAGGGGGCGCTTTGGAGACCCAGTACTTC

d_gene: .
j_gene: TRBJ2-5
v_gene: TRBV6-5
abundance: few
CDR3aa: CASSYNQGGETQYF
CDR3nt: TGTGCCAGCAGTTACAATCAGGGGGGAGAGACCCAGTACTTC

d_gene: TRBD2
j_gene: TRBJ2-5
v_gene: TRBV19
abundance: .
CDR3aa: CASRTASGGRETQYF
CDR3nt: TGTGCCAGTAGGACCGCTAGCGGGGGCCGAGAGACCCAGTACTTC

d_gene: .
j_gene: TRBJ2-2
v_gene: TRBV12-3/TRBV12-4
abundance: .
CDR3aa: CASSLGGSAGELFF
CDR3nt: TGTGCCAGCAGTTTAGGAGGGTCGGCCGGGGAGCTGTTTTTT

d_gene: .
j_gene: TRBJ1-5
v_gene: TRBV6-2/TRBV6-3
abundance: .
CDR3aa: CVSNRQGSNQPQHF
CDR3nt: TGTGTCAGCAATCGTCAGGGTAGCAATCAGCCCCAGCATTTT

d_gene: .
j_gene: TRBJ1-5
v_gene: TRBV4-3
abundance: few
CDR3aa: CASSQDLLQDSQPQHF
CDR3nt: TGCGCCAGCAGCCAAGATCTTTTACAGGACAGTCAGCCCCAGCATTTT

d_gene: .
j_gene: TRBJ2-2
v_gene: TRBV11-2
abundance: few
CDR3aa: CASSLVRAKNTGELFF
CDR3nt: TGTGCCAGCAGCTTAGTGCGGGCAAAAAACACCGGGGAGCTGTTTTTT

d_gene: TRBD1
j_gene: TRBJ1-2
v_gene: TRBV5-4
abundance: few
CDR3aa: CASSLGTGYYGYTF
CDR3nt: TGTGCCAGCAGCTTAGGGACAGGGTACTATGGCTACACCTTC

d_gene: TRBD2
j_gene: TRBJ2-5
v_gene: TRBV29-1
abundance: .
CDR3aa: CSVDPSGSAGKTQYF
CDR3nt: TGCAGCGTTGATCCTAGCGGGAGCGCGGGGAAGACCCAGTACTTC

d_gene: .
j_gene: TRBJ1-1
v_gene: TRBV2
abundance: .
CDR3aa: CASSLGEKTEAFF
CDR3nt: TGTGCCAGCAGTTTAGGAGAAAAGACTGAAGCTTTCTTT

d_gene: TRBD2
j_gene: TRBJ2-3
v_gene: TRBV5-1
abundance: .
CDR3aa: CASSTSGPAGVTDTQYF
CDR3nt: TGCGCCAGCAGCACATCGGGACCAGCGGGGGTGACAGATACGCAGTATTTT

d_gene: .
j_gene: TRBJ1-1
v_gene: TRBV4-1
abundance: few
CDR3aa: CASSQTRQPNTEAFF
CDR3nt: TGCGCCAGCAGCCAGACGAGGCAGCCGAACACTGAAGCTTTCTTT

d_gene: .
j_gene: TRBJ2-1
v_gene: TRBV5-1
abundance: .
CDR3aa: CASSLEGGPTYNEQFF
CDR3nt: TGCGCCAGCAGCTTGGAAGGGGGGCCAACCTACAATGAGCAGTTCTTC

d_gene: .
j_gene: TRBJ2-7
v_gene: TRBV5-1
abundance: few
CDR3aa: CASSLVPTNYEQYF
CDR3nt: TGCGCCAGCAGCTTGGTACCAACAAACTACGAGCAGTACTTC

d_gene: .
j_gene: TRBJ2-3
v_gene: TRBV29-1
abundance: few
CDR3aa: CSVEEDTQYF
CDR3nt: TGCAGCGTTGAAGAAGATACGCAGTATTTT